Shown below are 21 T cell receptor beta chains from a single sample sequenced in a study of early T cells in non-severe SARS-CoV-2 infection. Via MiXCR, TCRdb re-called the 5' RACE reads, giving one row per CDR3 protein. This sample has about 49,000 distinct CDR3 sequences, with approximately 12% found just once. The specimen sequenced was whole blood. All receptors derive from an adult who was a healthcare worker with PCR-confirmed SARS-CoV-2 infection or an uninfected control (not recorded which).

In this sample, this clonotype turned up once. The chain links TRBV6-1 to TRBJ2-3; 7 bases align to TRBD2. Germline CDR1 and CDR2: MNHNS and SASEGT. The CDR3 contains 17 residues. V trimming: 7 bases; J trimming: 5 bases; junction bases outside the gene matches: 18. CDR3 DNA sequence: TGTGCCAGCAACGAGTATGGCAGCGGGGCTCTAGAAGATACGCAGTATTTT. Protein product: CASNEYGSGALEDTQYF.

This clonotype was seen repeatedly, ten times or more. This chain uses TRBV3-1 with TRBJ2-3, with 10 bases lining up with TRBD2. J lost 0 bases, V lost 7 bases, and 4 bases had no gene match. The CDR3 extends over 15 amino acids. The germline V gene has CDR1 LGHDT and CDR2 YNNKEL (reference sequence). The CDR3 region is CASTPTSGSTDTQYF. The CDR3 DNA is TGTGCCAGCACCCCGACTAGCGGGAGCACAGATACGCAGTATTTT.

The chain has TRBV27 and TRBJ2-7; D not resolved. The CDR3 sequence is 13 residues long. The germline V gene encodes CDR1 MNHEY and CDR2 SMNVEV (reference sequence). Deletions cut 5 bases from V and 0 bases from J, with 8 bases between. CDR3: CASSLTDSYEQYF. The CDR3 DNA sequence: TGTGCCAGCAGTCTAACCGACTCCTACGAGCAGTACTTC.

CDR3 protein: CASSLGPGRKEETQYF. CDR3 DNA sequence: TGCGCCAGCAGCTTGGGGCCGGGGAGAAAGGAAGAGACCCAGTACTTC. The rearrangement joins TRBV5-1 to TRBJ2-5, with TRBD2 as a possible D gene (5 bases). Deletions cut 0 bases from V and 3 bases from J, with 15 bases between. The CDR3 loop spans 16 amino acids. The germline V gene encodes CDR1 SGHRS and CDR2 YFSETQ.

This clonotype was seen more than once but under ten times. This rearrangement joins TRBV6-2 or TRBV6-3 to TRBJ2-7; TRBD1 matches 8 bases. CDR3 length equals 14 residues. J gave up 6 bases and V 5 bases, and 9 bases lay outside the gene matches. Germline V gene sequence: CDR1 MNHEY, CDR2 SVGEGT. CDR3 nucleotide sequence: TGTGCCAGCAGTAGCCGGCCCGACAGGGGCGAGCAGTACTTC. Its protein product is CASSSRPDRGEQYF.

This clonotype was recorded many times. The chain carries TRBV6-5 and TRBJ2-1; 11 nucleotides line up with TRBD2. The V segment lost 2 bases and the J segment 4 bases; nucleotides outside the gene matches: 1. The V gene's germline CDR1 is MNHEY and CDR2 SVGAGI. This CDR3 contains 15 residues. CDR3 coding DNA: TGTGCCAGCAGTTACGGGACTAGCGGTTACAATGAGCAGTTCTTC. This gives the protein CASSYGTSGYNEQFF.

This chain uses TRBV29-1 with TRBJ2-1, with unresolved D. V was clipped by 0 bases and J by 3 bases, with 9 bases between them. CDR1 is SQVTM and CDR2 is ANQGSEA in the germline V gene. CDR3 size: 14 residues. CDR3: CSVEEPKIYNEQFF. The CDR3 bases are TGCAGCGTTGAAGAGCCTAAGATCTACAATGAGCAGTTCTTC.

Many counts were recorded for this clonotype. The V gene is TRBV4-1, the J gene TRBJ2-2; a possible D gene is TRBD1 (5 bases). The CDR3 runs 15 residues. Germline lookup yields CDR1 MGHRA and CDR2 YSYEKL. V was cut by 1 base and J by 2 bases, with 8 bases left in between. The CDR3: CASSQGTSNTGELFF. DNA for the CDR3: TGCGCCAGCAGCCAAGGGACAAGCAACACCGGGGAGCTGTTTTTT.

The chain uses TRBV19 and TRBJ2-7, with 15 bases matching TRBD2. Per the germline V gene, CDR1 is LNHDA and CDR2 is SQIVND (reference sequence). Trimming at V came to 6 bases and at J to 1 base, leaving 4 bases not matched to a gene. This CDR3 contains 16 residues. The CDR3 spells CASRGLAGGSSYEQYF. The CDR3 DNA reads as TGTGCCAGTAGGGGACTAGCGGGAGGTTCGTCCTACGAGCAGTACTTC.

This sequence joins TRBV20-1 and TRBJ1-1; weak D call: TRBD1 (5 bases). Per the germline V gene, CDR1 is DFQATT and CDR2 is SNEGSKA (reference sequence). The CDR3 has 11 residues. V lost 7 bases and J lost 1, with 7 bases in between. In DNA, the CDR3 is TGCAGTGTGCAGGGGAACACTGAAGCTTTCTTT. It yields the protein CSVQGNTEAFF.

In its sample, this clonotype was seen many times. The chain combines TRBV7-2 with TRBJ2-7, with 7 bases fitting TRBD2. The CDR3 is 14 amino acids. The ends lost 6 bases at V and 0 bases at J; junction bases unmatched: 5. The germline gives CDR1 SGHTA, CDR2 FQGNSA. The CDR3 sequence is CASSLKRGSYEQYF. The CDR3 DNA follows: TGTGCCAGCAGTCTCAAGCGGGGCTCCTACGAGCAGTACTTC. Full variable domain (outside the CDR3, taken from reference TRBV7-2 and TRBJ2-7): GAGVSQSPSNKVTEKGKDVELRCDPISGHTALYWYRQSLGQGLEFLIYFQGNSAPDKSGLPSDRFSAERTGGSVSTLTIQRTQQEDSAVYLCASSLKRGSYEQYFGPGTRLTVT.

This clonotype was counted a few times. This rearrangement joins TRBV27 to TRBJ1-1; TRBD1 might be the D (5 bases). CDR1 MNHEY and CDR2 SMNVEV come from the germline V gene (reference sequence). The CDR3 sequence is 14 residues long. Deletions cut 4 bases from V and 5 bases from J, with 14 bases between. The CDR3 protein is CASSSLMRGTEAFF. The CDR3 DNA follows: TGTGCCAGCAGTTCTCTTATGAGGGGTACTGAAGCTTTCTTT.

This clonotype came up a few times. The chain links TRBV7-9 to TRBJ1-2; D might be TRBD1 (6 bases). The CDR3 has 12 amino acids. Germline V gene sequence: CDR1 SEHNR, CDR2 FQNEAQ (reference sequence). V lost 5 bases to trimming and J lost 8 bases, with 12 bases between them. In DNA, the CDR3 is TGTGCCAGCAGCGAACCGGGGGCGGGCTACACCTTC. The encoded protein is CASSEPGAGYTF.

CDR3 in DNA: TGCAGCGTTGGTGCAGGGCGTACTGGAAACACCATATATTTT. Translating gives CSVGAGRTGNTIYF. The chain links TRBV29-1 to TRBJ1-3; perhaps TRBD1 as D (5 bases). Germline V gives CDR1 SQVTM, CDR2 ANQGSEA. This CDR3 spans 14 amino acids. V was pared by 4 bases and J by 2 bases, with 12 bases between.

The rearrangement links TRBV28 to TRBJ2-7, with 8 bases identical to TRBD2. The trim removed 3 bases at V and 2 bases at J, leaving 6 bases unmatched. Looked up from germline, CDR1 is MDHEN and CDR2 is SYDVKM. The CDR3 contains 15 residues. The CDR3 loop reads CASSLWRGDPYEQYF. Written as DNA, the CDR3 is TGTGCCAGCAGTTTGTGGCGGGGGGACCCCTACGAGCAGTACTTC.

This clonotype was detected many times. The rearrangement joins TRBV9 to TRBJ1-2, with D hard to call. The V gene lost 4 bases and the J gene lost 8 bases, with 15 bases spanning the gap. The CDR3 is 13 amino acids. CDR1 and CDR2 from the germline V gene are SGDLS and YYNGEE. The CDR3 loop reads CASSREATRGYTF. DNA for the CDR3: TGTGCCAGCAGCCGAGAGGCCACTAGAGGCTACACCTTC.

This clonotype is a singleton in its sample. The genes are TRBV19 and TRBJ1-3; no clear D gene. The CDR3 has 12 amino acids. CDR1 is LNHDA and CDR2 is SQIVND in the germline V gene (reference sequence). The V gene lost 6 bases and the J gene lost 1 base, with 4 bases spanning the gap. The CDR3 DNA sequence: TGTGCCAGTAGCCTTTCTGGAAACACCATATATTTT. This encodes CASSLSGNTIYF.

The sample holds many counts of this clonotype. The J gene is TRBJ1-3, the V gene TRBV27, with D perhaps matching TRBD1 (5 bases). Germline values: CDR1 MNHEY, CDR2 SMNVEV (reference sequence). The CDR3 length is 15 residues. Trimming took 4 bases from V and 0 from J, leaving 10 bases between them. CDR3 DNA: TGTGCCAGCAGTTCCACGGGGGGCTCTGGAAACACCATATATTTT. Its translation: CASSSTGGSGNTIYF.

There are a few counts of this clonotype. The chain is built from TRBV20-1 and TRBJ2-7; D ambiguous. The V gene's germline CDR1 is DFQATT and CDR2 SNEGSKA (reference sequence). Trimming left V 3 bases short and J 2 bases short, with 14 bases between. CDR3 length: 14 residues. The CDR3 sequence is CSASLAAYTYEQYF. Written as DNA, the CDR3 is TGCAGTGCTAGTTTGGCAGCTTATACCTACGAGCAGTACTTC.

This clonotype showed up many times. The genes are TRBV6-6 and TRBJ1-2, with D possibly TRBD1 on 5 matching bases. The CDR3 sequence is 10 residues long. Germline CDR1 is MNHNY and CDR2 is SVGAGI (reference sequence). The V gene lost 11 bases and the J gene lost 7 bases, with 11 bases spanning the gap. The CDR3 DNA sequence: TGTGCCGTAGGGGATTTTGGCTACACCTTC. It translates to CAVGDFGYTF.

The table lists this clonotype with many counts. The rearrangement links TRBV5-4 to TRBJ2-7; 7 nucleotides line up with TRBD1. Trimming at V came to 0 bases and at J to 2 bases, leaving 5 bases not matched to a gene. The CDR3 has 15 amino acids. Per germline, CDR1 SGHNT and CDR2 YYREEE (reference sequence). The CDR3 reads CASSLALDRPYEQYF. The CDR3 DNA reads TGTGCCAGCAGCTTGGCCTTGGACAGGCCCTACGAGCAGTACTTC.